The source of this T cell receptor beta chain is a study of cytomegalovirus exposure and HLA in healthy donors. Whole-study context: The approximately 120 million unique TCR beta sequences, from 150 million to 200 million T cells, were found by an earlier analysis. Findings and caveats of the study: Cytomegalovirus-associated TCR beta chains were listed, numbering 150 to 200. Among donors in an Asian-associated ancestry cluster, a later analysis reportedly found fewer N-insertions than the approximately 700-donor mean.

The V end was cut by 0 bases, the J end by 2 bases, with 13 bases between. Germline CDR1 reads SGHDN; CDR2 reads FVKESK. This CDR3 contains 16 residues. Details on this clone: Its antigen is not identified.

In the PCR, 60 Vbeta and 13 Jbeta primers were used. Sequencing was performed with immunoSEQ multiplex PCR; in TCRdb, only in-frame clones are kept and a portion is missing. The table gives nearly 35,000 clones; the top ten clones make up less than 3.5% of it. The chain has TRBV14 and TRBJ2-5; D is possibly TRBD1 (6 bases). The clonotype was recovered from a woman in her thirties or forties in good health and CMV-seropositive. Sequencing input: PBMCs. In DNA form, the CDR3 reads TGTGCCAGCAGCCAAGATCCGCCAGGGGTTCAAGAGACCCAGTACTTC. Translation: CASSQDPPGVQETQYF.